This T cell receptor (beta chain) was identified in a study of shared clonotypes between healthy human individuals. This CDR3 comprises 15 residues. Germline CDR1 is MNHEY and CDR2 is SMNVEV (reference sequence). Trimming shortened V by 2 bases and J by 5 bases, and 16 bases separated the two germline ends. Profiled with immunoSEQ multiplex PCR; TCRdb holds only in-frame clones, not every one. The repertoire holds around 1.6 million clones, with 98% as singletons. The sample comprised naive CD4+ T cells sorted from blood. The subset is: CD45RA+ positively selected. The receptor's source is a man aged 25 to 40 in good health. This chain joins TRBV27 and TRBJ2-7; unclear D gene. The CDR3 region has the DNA TGTGCCAGCAGTTTAATTCGCGGTAGCATCCACGAGCAGTACTTC. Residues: CASSLIRGSIHEQYF.